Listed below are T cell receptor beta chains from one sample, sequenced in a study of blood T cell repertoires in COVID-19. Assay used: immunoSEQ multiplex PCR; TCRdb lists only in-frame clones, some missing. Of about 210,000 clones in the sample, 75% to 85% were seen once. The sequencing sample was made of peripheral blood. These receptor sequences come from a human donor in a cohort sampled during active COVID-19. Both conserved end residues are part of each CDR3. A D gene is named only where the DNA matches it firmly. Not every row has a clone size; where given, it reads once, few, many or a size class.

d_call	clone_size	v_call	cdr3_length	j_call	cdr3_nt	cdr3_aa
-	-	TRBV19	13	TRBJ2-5	TGTGCCAGTAGACTCGCCCCCGGAGAGACCCAGTACTTC	CASRLAPGETQYF
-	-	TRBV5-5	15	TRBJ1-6	TGTGCCAGCAGCTGGGGGGTGACGAATAATTCACCCCTCCACTTT	CASSWGVTNNSPLHF
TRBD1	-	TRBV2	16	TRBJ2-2	TGTGCCAGCAGGGAGGGGACAGGGGCGAACACCGGGGAGCTGTTTTTT	CASREGTGANTGELFF
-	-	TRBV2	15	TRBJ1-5	TGTGCCAGCAGTGAACTTTTATCTAGCAATCAGCCCCAGCATTTT	CASSELLSSNQPQHF
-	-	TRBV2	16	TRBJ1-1	TGTGCCAGCAGGTCGTCTGATGGGGCCTCAAACACTGAAGCTTTCTTT	CASRSSDGASNTEAFF
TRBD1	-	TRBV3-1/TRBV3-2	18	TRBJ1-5	TGTGCCAGCAGCCTCGGGACAGGGGGTGGCTTCGTAAATCAGCCCCAGCATTTT	CASSLGTGGGFVNQPQHF
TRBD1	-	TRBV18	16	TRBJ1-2	TGTGCCAGCTCCCCCGAAGGGGGCCCGGGTATCTATGGCTACACCTTC	CASSPEGGPGIYGYTF
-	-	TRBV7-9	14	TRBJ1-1	TGTGCCAGCAAAGGGGGAGCGGAGAACACTGAAGCTTTCTTT	CASKGGAENTEAFF
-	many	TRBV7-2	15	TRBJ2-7	TGTGCCAGCAGCCCGTCTAGGGAGCGAACCTACGAGCAGTACTTC	CASSPSRERTYEQYF
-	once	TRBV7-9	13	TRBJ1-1	TGTGCCAGCAGGATAACGGGGAGTACTGAAGCTTTCTTT	CASRITGSTEAFF
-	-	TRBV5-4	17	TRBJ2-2	TGTGCCAGCAGCTTGGGGCAGGCTTTAACGAACACCGGGGAGCTGTTTTTT	CASSLGQALTNTGELFF
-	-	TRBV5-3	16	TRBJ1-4	TGTGCCAGAAGCGACGACGGAGGTACAACTAATGAAAATCTGTTTTTT	CARSDDGGTTNENLFF
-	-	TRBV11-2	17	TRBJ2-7	TGTGCCAGCACTCCGACACACAGGGCTGATTGCTCCTACGAGCAGTACTTC	CASTPTHRADCSYEQYF
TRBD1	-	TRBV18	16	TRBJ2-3	TGTGCCAGCTCAGAGGGGGCAAGCGCCAGCACAGATACGCAGTATTTT	CASSEGASASTDTQYF
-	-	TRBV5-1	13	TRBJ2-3	TGCGCCAGCAGCTCGGGTGGCACAGATACGCAGTATTTT	CASSSGGTDTQYF
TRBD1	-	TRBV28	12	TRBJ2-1	TGTGCCAGCAGTCCCCACAGGGGATGGAAGTTCTTC	CASSPHRGWKFF
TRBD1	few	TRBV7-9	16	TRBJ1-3	TGTGCCAGCAGCTTAGTTCTGTTGACAGGGGTAAACACCATATATTTT	CASSLVLLTGVNTIYF
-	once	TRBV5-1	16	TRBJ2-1	TGCGCCAGCAGCTTGGAAGCAGGGGCGACGGACAATGAGCAGTTCTTC	CASSLEAGATDNEQFF